This TCR beta chain was sequenced during a study of blood T cell repertoires in COVID-19 (dated by TCRdb to 2018 to 2020). Regarding the study in general: Samples covering the acute and convalescent phases of COVID-19 were provided by collaborators in the United States, Italy and Spain. The material from the prospective study consisted of cDNA or gDNA derived from T cells, B-cell-depleted T cells, or PBMCs. Deeply sampled blood TCRbeta repertoires from subjects exposed to, actively infected with, or recovered from COVID-19 were included in the dataset. The repertoires were made available in a free public database intended to serve as a resource for research on the immune response to SARS-CoV-2. The samples were drawn from the first 160 participants of the ongoing ImmuneRACE study and from more than 1,000 subjects provided by 6 global collaborators. Nearly every sample came with metadata listing a de-identified subject ID, COVID-19 status, age in years and sex. HLA class I and class II types, where available, came from metadata supplied by the sample provider rather than from assay-based typing. What the work shows at the level of the full study, not this receptor alone: The quantity of clinical and demographic metadata differed by source and by participant and was supplied without curation.

The collaborating institutions used their own protocols to collect whole blood in K2EDTA tubes. Collaborator samples were shipped for TCRbeta analysis as frozen whole blood, isolated PBMCs, or DNA extracted from either sample type. Notes on this clone: The specificity of this receptor is unknown. One base away there is no much larger clone; base qualities are not given.

TCRbeta CDR3 regions were amplified from genomic DNA by means of the immunoSEQ Assay, a bias-controlled multiplex PCR. The original pipeline was this. The number of nucleated cells in each sample was estimated from the amplification of reference gene primers within the assay. To quantify the absolute abundance of each unique TCRbeta CDR3 rearrangement, sequence reads were collapsed and filtered. For each sample, productive Simpson clonality was calculated as the square root of Simpson's diversity index across productive rearrangements. TCRdb retrieved this table from immuneACCESS and kept in-frame rearrangements only. Not all clones are present; in checked studies, unresolved V genes account for under half, and no reason is known for the remainder. The V and J calls and clone size come from that table; D and trimming were worked out from the DNA. The sample table shows around 56,000 clones, and 80% to 85% are seen once. Of the sample, 25% to 30% falls within the top ten clones.

The TCR was taken from a woman over 75 with active or convalescent COVID-19. Sequencing input: peripheral blood.

The DNA sequence is given as TGTGCCAGCAGCGCGCGTAGCGGGGGGGGCACAGATACGCAGTATTTT. Translated, it gives CASSARSGGGTDTQYF. The chain is assembled from TRBV7-2 and TRBJ2-3; TRBD2 matches 11 bases in the middle. The CDR3 has 16 amino acids, counting the end cysteine and phenylalanine. The read is trimmed to its CDR3 DNA, 48 bases read in frame from base 1. CDR1 and CDR2 are drawn from the germline V gene: SGHTA, FQGNSA. The germline V and J ends show losses of 5 bases and 1 base respectively, and no gene match explains 5 bases of the junction.